This T cell receptor beta chain is from a study of shared clonotypes between healthy human individuals. As for the study in general: The study drew on two women and three men aged 18 to 49 as donors.

The germline V and J ends were trimmed by 1 base and 1 base, with 10 bases remaining between them. The CDR3 is 16 residues long. CDR1 and CDR2 from the germline V gene are SEHNR and FQNEAQ (reference sequence). Study results and limitations: Against clonotypes common to all four donors, non-shared ones had lower generation probabilities.

Genomic DNA from each subset was divided evenly over several immunoSEQ plates. Assay used: immunoSEQ multiplex PCR; TCRdb lists only in-frame clones, some missing. The profile shows some 2,000,000 clones, approximately 95% of them singletons. Points on this clone: Its antigen remains unknown.

Investigators divided CD4+ cells into CD45RA+ naive and CD45RA-negative memory subsets. The genes are TRBV7-9 and TRBJ2-2; D is perhaps TRBD1 (6 bases). This receptor was identified in a man aged 18-30 years in good health. Sequencing input: naive CD4+ T cells sorted from blood. Subset specified: CD45RA+ positively selected. CDR3 sequence: CASSLEGTQNTGELFF. CDR3 nucleotide sequence: TGTGCCAGCAGCTTAGAAGGGACACAGAACACCGGGGAGCTGTTTTTT.